This T cell receptor (beta chain) came from a study of OX40 agonist ivuxolimab in advanced cancers. Overall study findings and caveats: Some nonresponders also had low normalized T-cell clonal expansion. Specificity for antigen went undetermined in the expanded peripheral T cells.

This clone appeared a few times. Its antigen is unidentified. This table comes from immunoSEQ multiplex PCR, and its TCRdb copy is limited to in-frame clones, with some not included. In the table there are 59,000 or so clones, roughly 82% of which are singletons. V was clipped by 1 base and J by 0 bases, with 9 bases between them. The germline CDR1 and CDR2 sequences are SGHTA and FQGNSA. This CDR3 comprises 15 residues. This clonotype was obtained from an adult with an advanced solid tumor such as melanoma, head and neck, liver or kidney cancer. The chain recombines TRBV7-2 with TRBJ1-2; D is perhaps TRBD1 (5 bases). The sequences come from CD4+ or CD8+ T cells sorted from blood, collected in a trial of the OX40 agonist ivuxolimab. Here the CDR3 reads CASSLVSRANYGYTF. In DNA, the CDR3 is TGTGCCAGCAGCTTAGTCTCCAGGGCTAACTATGGCTACACCTTC. Full variable domain (outside the CDR3, taken from reference TRBV7-2 and TRBJ1-2): GAGVSQSPSNKVTEKGKDVELRCDPISGHTALYWYRQSLGQGLEFLIYFQGNSAPDKSGLPSDRFSAERTGGSVSTLTIQRTQQEDSAVYLCASSLVSRANYGYTFGSGTRLTVV.